This TCR beta chain was observed in a study of blood T cell repertoires in COVID-19. Across the study: Acute and convalescent COVID-19 specimens originated in the United States, Italy and Spain.

Sequencing used immunoSEQ multiplex PCR; TCRdb keeps in-frame clones, though not all of them. The data contain about 380,000 clones, 88% of them seen just once; the ten biggest clones take up around 1.2%. The material sequenced was PBMCs or T cells enriched from blood (not recorded which). The source is a young woman who had recovered from COVID-19.

The CDR3 loop reads CATQRRQANEKLFF. The DNA of the CDR3 is TGTGCGACGCAGCGGAGACAGGCTAATGAAAAACTGTTTTTT. The rearrangement uses TRBV19 and TRBJ1-4, with D possibly being TRBD1 (6 bases). Looked up from germline, CDR1 is LNHDA and CDR2 is SQIVND (reference sequence). The CDR3 consists of 14 residues.